The T cell receptor (beta chain) described here comes from a study of shared clonotypes between healthy human individuals. The CDR3 has 14 residues. The germline V gene has CDR1 SGHVS and CDR2 FNYEAQ. Trimming cost V 2 bases and J 6 bases; bases outside gene matches: 5. In the CD4+ fraction, cells were divided into CD45RA+ naive and CD45RA-negative memory subsets. The data were produced by immunoSEQ multiplex PCR, yet TCRdb's version contains in-frame clones alone and is incomplete. The profile shows some 580,000 clones, more than 95% of them singletons. This clone was seen once. The sequencing input was naive CD4+ T cells sorted from blood. Subset: CD45RA+ positively selected. The sequence was obtained from a woman aged 30 to 39 in good health. The chain joins TRBV7-6 to TRBJ2-7; TRBD1 matches at 9 bases. CDR3 amino acids: CASSLTGQGGEQYF. The CDR3 DNA is TGTGCCAGCAGCTTAACGGGACAGGGTGGCGAGCAGTACTTC.